The 26 T cell receptor beta chains in this list originate from one sample, sequenced in a study of regulatory T cells in long-lasting Graves disease. The time point was: newly diagnosed GD, antithyroid drugs for less than 3 months. The authors made the TCR library using RNA they extracted from PBMCs. Relying on iRepertoire HTBI primers and Arm-PCR of CDR3 regions, the team built TCR beta libraries. TCRdb itself ran the multiplex PCR reads through MiXCR, one entry per CDR3 protein. The profile shows fewer than 650,000 distinct CDR3 sequences, under 20% of them singletons. These records were also assigned to another study, of T cells in Graves' hyperthyroidism and ophthalmopathy.

The material sequenced was peripheral blood mononuclear cells (PBMCs), taken at new diagnosis, from a patient treated with antithyroid drugs. Source of these receptors: a woman aged 25 to 39 with Graves disease.

J is TRBJ1-2 and V is TRBV28; TRBD1 matches at 7 bases. Trimming took 7 bases from V and 2 from J; bases not matched to a gene: 4. CDR1 and CDR2 from the germline V gene are MDHEN and SYDVKM. The CDR3 spans 13 residues. CDR3 bases: TGTGCCAGCATCCCAGGGGGGAACTATGGCTACACCTTC. As protein: CASIPGGNYGYTF.

The chain joins TRBV18 to TRBJ1-5, with D maybe TRBD1 (6 bases). Trimming removed 2 bases at V and 2 bases at J, with 10 bases between. The CDR3 is 15 residues long. Per the germline V gene, CDR1 is KGHSH and CDR2 is LQKENI. CDR3 amino acids: CASSPGEGGNQPQHF. In DNA form, the CDR3 reads TGTGCCAGCTCACCAGGGGAGGGGGGCAATCAGCCCCAGCATTTT.

The genes are TRBV29-1 and TRBJ1-6; D perhaps matches TRBD1 (5 bases). V gave up 4 bases and J gave up 6 bases, with 10 bases separating them. CDR3 length equals 13 residues. Looked up from germline, CDR1 is SQVTM and CDR2 is ANQGSEA. The CDR3 is CSVASGSNSPLHF. DNA of the CDR3: TGCAGCGTTGCTTCAGGGTCTAATTCACCCCTCCACTTT.

This clonotype has just a few counts. The gene calls are TRBV14 and TRBJ2-7; D possibly corresponds to TRBD1 (6 bases). CDR1 is SGHDN, CDR2 FVKESK, per germline. This CDR3 is built from 15 residues. Trimming took 4 bases from V and 3 from J, leaving 16 bases between them. CDR3 sequence: CASSPQGYSNYEQYF. In DNA, the CDR3 is TGTGCCAGCAGCCCACAGGGTTATTCCAACTACGAGCAGTACTTC. The full variable domain, in which reference TRBV14 and TRBJ2-7 provide the parts outside the CDR3, is EAGVTQFPSHSVIEKGQTVTLRCDPISGHDNLYWYRRVMGKEIKFLLHFVKESKQDESGMPNNRFLAERTGGTYSTLKVQPAELEDSGVYFCASSPQGYSNYEQYFGPGTRLTVT.

The J gene is TRBJ2-1, the V gene TRBV7-2; TRBD2 matches 7 bases. With 0 bases clipped from V and 9 bases from J, the junction kept 11 bases outside the gene matches. The CDR3 extends over 16 amino acids. The germline V gene has CDR1 SGHTA and CDR2 FQGNSA. CDR3 amino acids: CASSLAPGLAAGEQFF. In nucleotides, the CDR3 is TGTGCCAGCAGCTTAGCTCCGGGCCTAGCGGCGGGTGAGCAGTTCTTC.

This chain connects TRBV5-1 to TRBJ2-5, with 10 nucleotides matching TRBD2. Trimming at V came to 6 bases and at J to 5 bases, leaving 16 bases not matched to a gene. This CDR3 has 17 amino acids. Germline V gene sequence: CDR1 SGHRS, CDR2 YFSETQ. In DNA form, the CDR3 reads TGCGCCAGCACCCTGCTGGATCTAGCGGGAGACGAGGAGACCCAGTACTTC. This sequence encodes CASTLLDLAGDEETQYF.

The J gene is TRBJ2-6, the V gene TRBV7-2, with D perhaps matching TRBD1 (5 bases). CDR3 length equals 15 residues. Germline CDR1 is SGHTA and CDR2 is FQGNSA. Trimming left V 3 bases short and J 5 bases short, with 11 bases between. This chain's CDR3 is CASSFQGFRANVLTF. Written as DNA, the CDR3 is TGTGCCAGCAGCTTCCAGGGATTCCGGGCCAACGTCCTGACTTTC.

The chain joins TRBV6-1 to TRBJ2-7; D unclear. The V gene lost 2 bases and the J gene lost 0 bases, with 5 bases spanning the gap. The CDR3 covers 13 residues. Germline CDR1 and CDR2: MNHNS and SASEGT. The CDR3 nucleotides read TGTGCCAGCAGTGAACAGCTCTCCTACGAGCAGTACTTC. As protein: CASSEQLSYEQYF.

In its sample, this clonotype was seen many times. This chain links TRBV2 with TRBJ1-1; no definite D call. The V gene lost 7 bases and the J gene lost 2 bases, with 8 bases spanning the gap. This CDR3 is 12 amino acids long. Germline CDR1 SNHLY, CDR2 FYNNEI. CDR3 nucleotides: TGTGCCAGCACTGACCCTAACACTGAAGCTTTCTTT. It encodes CASTDPNTEAFF.

This clonotype was detected only a few times. This rearrangement joins TRBV6-1 to TRBJ1-6, with D uncertain. CDR1 and CDR2 (germline): MNHNS, SASEGT. Trimming removed 7 bases at V and 7 bases at J, with 5 bases between. This CDR3 is 11 amino acids long. CDR3 amino acids: CASTTNSPLHF. The CDR3 DNA reads as TGTGCCAGCACCACGAATTCACCCCTCCACTTT.

This clonotype was observed at least ten times. This CDR3 is CASSLPSYFGQFF. The CDR3 DNA reads as TGTGCCAGCAGCTTACCTAGCTATTTCGGGCAGTTCTTC. J is TRBJ2-1 and V is TRBV11-2; D might be TRBD2 (5 bases). Trimming removed 2 bases from V and 12 bases from J, with 14 bases in between. Germline V gene lookup returns CDR1 SGHAT and CDR2 FQNNGV. The CDR3 covers 13 residues.

This sequence joins TRBV6-1 and TRBJ2-7; TRBD1 might be the D (6 bases). Per germline, CDR1 MNHNS and CDR2 SASEGT. V was cut by 8 bases and J by 0 bases, with 11 bases left in between. This CDR3 contains 13 residues. The CDR3 region is CASVAGVSYEQYF. In nucleotides, the CDR3 is TGTGCCAGCGTCGCAGGGGTCTCCTACGAGCAGTACTTC.

In this sample, this clonotype turned up many times. The chain carries TRBV29-1 and TRBJ2-7; D not resolved. CDR1 and CDR2 from the germline V gene are SQVTM and ANQGSEA. The CDR3 totals 13 residues. The ends were cut back, 4 bases at V and 0 bases at J, with 10 bases in the middle. CDR3 nucleotide sequence: TGCAGCGTTGTGTTAGGGTCCTCCTACGAGCAGTACTTC. Amino acid sequence: CSVVLGSSYEQYF.

The J gene is TRBJ2-7, the V gene TRBV20-1; TRBD2 is a possible D gene (6 bases). Germline lookup yields CDR1 DFQATT and CDR2 SNEGSKA (reference sequence). The V end was cut by 6 bases, the J end by 0 bases, with 15 bases between. CDR3 length equals 14 residues. Written as DNA, the CDR3 is TGCAGTGCAGAAAGCGGGTTCCACTCCTACGAGCAGTACTTC. Translated: CSAESGFHSYEQYF.

The rearrangement links TRBV9 to TRBJ2-7; no reliable D call. V was shortened by 4 bases and J by 0 bases, with 11 bases between the two germline ends. The CDR3 loop spans 14 amino acids. Germline V gives CDR1 SGDLS, CDR2 YYNGEE. CDR3 nucleotides: TGTGCCAGCAGCCTTGGATTTAGCTCCTACGAGCAGTACTTC. Residues: CASSLGFSSYEQYF.

In its sample, this clonotype was seen many times. This chain uses TRBV12-3 or TRBV12-4 with TRBJ2-1; TRBD2 matches at 10 bases. The CDR3 spans 16 residues. V gave up 4 bases and J gave up 4 bases; unmatched junction bases: 7. In nucleotides, the CDR3 is TGTGCCAGCAGTTACGGGGTTAGCGGGAGGTACAATGAGCAGTTCTTC. Its protein is CASSYGVSGRYNEQFF.

This clonotype was seen ten or more times. Relative to the germline gene, one junction end is altered; a read error may explain this. This rearrangement joins TRBV7-7 to TRBJ2-3, with D possibly matching TRBD1 (6 bases). The CDR3 runs 15 residues. Looked up from germline, CDR1 is SSHAT and CDR2 is FNYEAQ (reference sequence). The CDR3 DNA follows: TGTGCTAGCAGCCCGGTGGGGGCTGGAGTGGATACGCAGTATTTT. Amino acid sequence: CASSPVGAGVDTQYF. Together with reference TRBV7-7 and TRBJ2-3, the CDR3 gives the full variable domain: GAGVSQSPRYKVTKRGQDVTLRCDPISSHATLYWYQQALGQGPEFLTYFNYEAQPDKSGLPSDRFSAERPEGSISTLTIQRTEQRDSAMYRCASSPVGAGVDTQYFGPGTRLTVL.

This sequence joins TRBV9 and TRBJ2-1; D remains ambiguous. Between the trimmed V and J ends, which lost 0 bases and 1 base, there was a span of 11 bases. The CDR3 extends over 16 amino acids. The V gene's germline CDR1 is SGDLS and CDR2 YYNGEE. In DNA form, the CDR3 reads TGTGCCAGCAGCGTAGACCCCGTGGGGTCCTACAATGAGCAGTTCTTC. Translated, it gives CASSVDPVGSYNEQFF.

At least ten counts were recorded for this clonotype. V is TRBV28 and J is TRBJ2-7, with a possible D match to TRBD2 (5 bases). V shed 10 bases and J shed 4 bases, with 14 bases lying between them. This CDR3 is 12 amino acids long. Germline V lookup: CDR1 MDHEN, CDR2 SYDVKM. The CDR3 here is CATSTSGYEQYF. The CDR3 region has the DNA TGTGCCACCTCGACGTCGGGGTACGAGCAGTACTTC.

This clonotype was found many times. This chain joins TRBV7-8 and TRBJ1-5, with TRBD1 identical over 8 bases. Germline CDR1 and CDR2: SGHVS and FQNEAQ. The junction had 4 bases not matched to a gene; V was cut back by 5 bases and J by 4 bases. The CDR3 length is 14 residues. CDR3 coding DNA: TGTGCCAGCAGCGAGACAGGGGCGAATCAGCCCCAGCATTTT. This translates into CASSETGANQPQHF.

Many counts were recorded for this clonotype. The chain employs TRBV20-1 and TRBJ1-6, with D unresolved. CDR1 and CDR2 from the germline V gene are DFQATT and SNEGSKA (reference sequence). CDR3 size: 13 residues. This chain's CDR3 is CSWEVLRNSPLHF. The CDR3 DNA is TGCAGCTGGGAAGTGCTCCGGAATTCACCCCTCCACTTT.

This clonotype has at least ten counts. V usage is TRBV6-2 or TRBV6-3 and J usage is TRBJ2-5, with TRBD1 as a possible D gene (6 bases). The V gene lost 5 bases and the J gene lost 4 bases, with 11 bases spanning the gap. This CDR3 is built from 13 residues. Per germline, CDR1 MNHEY and CDR2 SVGEGT. DNA for the CDR3: TGTGCCAGCAGTACCCTAGGGGGAGAGACCCAGTACTTC. Protein: CASSTLGGETQYF.

This chain links TRBV18 with TRBJ2-3; D uncertain. Germline CDR1 KGHSH, CDR2 LQKENI. The CDR3 sequence is 15 residues long. Trimming took off 1 base at V and 0 bases at J, with 8 bases between the two ends. The DNA of the CDR3 is TGTGCCAGCTCACCACGGTCTGGTAGCACAGATACGCAGTATTTT. It translates to CASSPRSGSTDTQYF. The whole variable domain, filled in from reference TRBV18 and TRBJ2-3, reads NAGVMQNPRHLVRRRGQEARLRCSPMKGHSHVYWYRQLPEEGLKFMVYLQKENIIDESGMPKERFSAEFPKEGPSILRIQQVVRGDSAAYFCASSPRSGSTDTQYFGPGTRLTVL.

This clonotype was counted at least ten times. This sequence joins TRBV27 and TRBJ2-7; 8 bases are a match to TRBD2. J gave up 2 bases and V 5 bases, and 14 bases lay outside the gene matches. The CDR3 covers 17 residues. CDR1 and CDR2 from the germline V gene are MNHEY and SMNVEV (reference sequence). The CDR3 loop is CASSPPGGRESTYEQYF. CDR3 in DNA: TGTGCCAGCAGTCCCCCGGGAGGGAGAGAATCGACCTACGAGCAGTACTTC.

Only a few counts were recorded for this clonotype. This rearrangement joins TRBV6-1 to TRBJ2-3; the D gene is possibly TRBD1 (6 bases). Trimming shortened V by 1 base and J by 5 bases, and 7 bases separated the two germline ends. Germline-derived CDR1 and CDR2 are MNHNS and SASEGT. This CDR3 is built from 13 residues. The CDR3 region has the DNA TGTGCCAGCAGTGAAGGCAGGGGAGATACGCAGTATTTT. Translated: CASSEGRGDTQYF.

This clonotype was found many times. The chain employs TRBV12-3 or TRBV12-4 and TRBJ2-1, with D tentatively TRBD1 (6 bases). The CDR3 length is 15 residues. The germline V and J ends were trimmed by 6 bases and 4 bases, with 16 bases remaining between them. In DNA form, the CDR3 reads TGTGCCAGCAGCCCGGGTGTGACAGGATACAATGAGCAGTTCTTC. Translated: CASSPGVTGYNEQFF.